The present entry profiles one T cell receptor (beta chain) with its context. TCRdb's table, derived via immunoSEQ multiplex PCR, lists solely in-frame clones and lacks some. The sample comprises tens of thousands of clones, approximately 78% of which are singletons, and less than 0.55% rests with the top ten. This entry comes from a study of OX40 agonist ivuxolimab in advanced cancers. Study as a whole: Earlier anti-PD-1, anti-PD-L1 or anti-CTLA-4 therapy was permitted; about 44% had received some.

The sequence was collected from an adult with an advanced solid tumor such as melanoma, head and neck, liver or kidney cancer. Sample: CD4+ or CD8+ T cells sorted from blood, taken in a trial of the OX40 agonist ivuxolimab.

The CDR3 DNA reads as TGTGCCAGCAGTTTAGTAGTGGGGACTGAAGCTTTCTTT. This codes for CASSLVVGTEAFF. The chain joins TRBV28 to TRBJ1-1; D unresolved. CDR1 MDHEN and CDR2 SYDVKM come from the germline V gene. Trimming pared 2 bases from V and 5 bases from J, leaving 9 bases between. CDR3 length: 13 residues.